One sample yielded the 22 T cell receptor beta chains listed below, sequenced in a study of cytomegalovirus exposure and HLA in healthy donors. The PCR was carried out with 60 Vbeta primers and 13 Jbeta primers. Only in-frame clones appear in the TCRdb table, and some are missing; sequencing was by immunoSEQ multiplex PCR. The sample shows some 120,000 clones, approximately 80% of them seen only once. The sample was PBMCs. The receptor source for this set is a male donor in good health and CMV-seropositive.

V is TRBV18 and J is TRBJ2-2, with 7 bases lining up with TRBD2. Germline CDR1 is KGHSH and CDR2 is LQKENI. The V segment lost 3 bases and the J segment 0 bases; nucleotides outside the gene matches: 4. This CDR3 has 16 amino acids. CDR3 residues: CASSPDLAANTGELFF. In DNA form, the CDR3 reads TGTGCCAGCTCACCCGACCTAGCGGCGAACACCGGGGAGCTGTTTTTT.

CDR3 sequence reads: CASSLRLAGFYEQYF. The CDR3 coding sequence is TGTGCCAGTAGTCTCAGACTAGCGGGATTCTACGAGCAGTACTTC. V usage is TRBV19 and J usage is TRBJ2-7; 11 bases line up with TRBD2. CDR3 length: 15 amino acids. CDR1 is LNHDA and CDR2 is SQIVND in the germline V gene (reference sequence). The V segment lost 5 bases and the J segment 3 bases; nucleotides outside the gene matches: 6.

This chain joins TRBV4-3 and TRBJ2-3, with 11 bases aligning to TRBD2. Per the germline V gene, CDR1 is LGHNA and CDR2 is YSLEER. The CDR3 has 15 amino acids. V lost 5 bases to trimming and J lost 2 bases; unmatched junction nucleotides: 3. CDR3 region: CASSGTSGFTDTQYF. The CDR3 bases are TGCGCCAGCAGCGGGACTAGCGGCTTCACAGATACGCAGTATTTT.

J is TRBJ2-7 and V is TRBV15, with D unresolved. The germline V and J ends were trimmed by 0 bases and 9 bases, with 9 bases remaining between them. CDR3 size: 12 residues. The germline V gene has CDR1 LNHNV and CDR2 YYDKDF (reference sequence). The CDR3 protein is CATSRDEDSQYF. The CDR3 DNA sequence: TGTGCCACCAGCAGAGATGAAGACTCGCAGTACTTC.

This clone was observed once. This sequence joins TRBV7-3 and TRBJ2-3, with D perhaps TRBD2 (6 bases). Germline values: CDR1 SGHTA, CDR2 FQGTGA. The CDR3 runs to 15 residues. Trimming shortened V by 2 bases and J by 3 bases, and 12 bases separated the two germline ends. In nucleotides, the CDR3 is TGTGCCAGCAGCTTAGGCGGGCGGGGAACAGATACGCAGTATTTT. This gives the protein CASSLGGRGTDTQYF.

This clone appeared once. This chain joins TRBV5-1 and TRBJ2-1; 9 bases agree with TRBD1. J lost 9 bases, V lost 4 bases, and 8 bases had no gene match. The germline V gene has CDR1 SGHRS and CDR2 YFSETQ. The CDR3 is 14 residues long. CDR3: CASSLGQGIGEQFF. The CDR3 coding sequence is TGCGCCAGCAGCCTAGGACAGGGGATCGGTGAGCAGTTCTTC.

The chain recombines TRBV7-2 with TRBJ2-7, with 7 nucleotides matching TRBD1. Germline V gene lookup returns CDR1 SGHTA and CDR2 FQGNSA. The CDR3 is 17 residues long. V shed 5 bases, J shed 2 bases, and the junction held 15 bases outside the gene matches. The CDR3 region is CASSPSSTGSFPYEQYF. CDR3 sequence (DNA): TGTGCCAGCAGCCCATCCTCGACAGGGAGTTTCCCCTACGAGCAGTACTTC.

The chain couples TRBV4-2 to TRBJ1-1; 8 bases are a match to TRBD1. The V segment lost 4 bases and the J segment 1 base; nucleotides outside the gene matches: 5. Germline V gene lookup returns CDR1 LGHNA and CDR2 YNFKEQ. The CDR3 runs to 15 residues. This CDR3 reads CASSRSDRANTEAFF. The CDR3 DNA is TGTGCCAGCAGCCGATCGGACAGGGCGAACACTGAAGCTTTCTTT.

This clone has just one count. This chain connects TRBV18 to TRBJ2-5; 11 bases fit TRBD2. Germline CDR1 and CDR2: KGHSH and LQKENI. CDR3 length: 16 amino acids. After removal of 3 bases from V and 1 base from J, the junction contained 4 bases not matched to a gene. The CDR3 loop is CASSPIAGGFQETQYF. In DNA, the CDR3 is TGTGCCAGCTCACCGATAGCGGGAGGGTTCCAAGAGACCCAGTACTTC.

The CDR3 loop is CASTLEARSGNTIYF. The CDR3 DNA reads TGTGCCAGCACGTTGGAGGCCCGCTCTGGAAACACCATATATTTT. The V gene is TRBV9, the J gene TRBJ1-3; D remains ambiguous. Germline CDR1 reads SGDLS; CDR2 reads YYNGEE. This CDR3 region has 15 residues. V was clipped by 6 bases and J by 0 bases, with 13 bases between them.

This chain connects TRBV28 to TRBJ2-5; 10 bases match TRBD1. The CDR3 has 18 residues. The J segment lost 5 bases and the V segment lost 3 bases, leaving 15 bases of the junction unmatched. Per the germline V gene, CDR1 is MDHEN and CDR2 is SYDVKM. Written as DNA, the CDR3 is TGTGCCAGCAGTTTTGACGGGACAGGGGTTAGATGGGGGGAGACCCAGTACTTC. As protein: CASSFDGTGVRWGETQYF.

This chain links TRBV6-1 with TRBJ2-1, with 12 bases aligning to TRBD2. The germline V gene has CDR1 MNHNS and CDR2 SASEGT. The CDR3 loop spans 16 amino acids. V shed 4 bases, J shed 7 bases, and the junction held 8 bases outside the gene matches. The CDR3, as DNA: TGTGCCAGCAGTGCCCTAGCGGGAGGGTTCCCAAATGAGCAGTTCTTC. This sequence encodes CASSALAGGFPNEQFF.

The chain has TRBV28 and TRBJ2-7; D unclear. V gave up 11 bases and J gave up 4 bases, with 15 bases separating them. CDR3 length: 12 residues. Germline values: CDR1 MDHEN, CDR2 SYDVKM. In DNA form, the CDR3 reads TGTGCCTCCCAAGATGGTAGTTACGAGCAGTACTTC. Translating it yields CASQDGSYEQYF. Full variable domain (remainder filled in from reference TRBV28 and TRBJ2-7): DVKVTQSSRYLVKRTGEKVFLECVQDMDHENMFWYRQDPGLGLRLIYFSYDVKMKEKGDIPEGYSVSREKKERFSLILESASTNQTSMYLCASQDGSYEQYFGPGTRLTVT.

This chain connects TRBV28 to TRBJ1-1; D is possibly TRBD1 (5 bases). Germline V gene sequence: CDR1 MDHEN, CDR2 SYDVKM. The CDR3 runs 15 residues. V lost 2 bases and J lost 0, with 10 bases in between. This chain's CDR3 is CASSLVDSVNTEAFF. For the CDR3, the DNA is TGTGCCAGCAGTTTAGTTGACAGCGTGAACACTGAAGCTTTCTTT.

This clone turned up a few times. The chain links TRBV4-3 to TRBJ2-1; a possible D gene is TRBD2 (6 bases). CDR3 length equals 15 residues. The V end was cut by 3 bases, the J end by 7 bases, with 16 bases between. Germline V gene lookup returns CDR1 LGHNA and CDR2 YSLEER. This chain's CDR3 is CASSHLGGIENEQFF. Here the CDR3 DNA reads TGCGCCAGCAGCCATTTGGGCGGGATCGAAAATGAGCAGTTCTTC.

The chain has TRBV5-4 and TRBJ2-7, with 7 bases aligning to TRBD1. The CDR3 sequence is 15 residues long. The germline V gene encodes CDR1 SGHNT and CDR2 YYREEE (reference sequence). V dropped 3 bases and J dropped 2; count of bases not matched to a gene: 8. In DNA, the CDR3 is TGTGCCAGCAGCTCAAGACAGGGTTTGGCCTACGAGCAGTACTTC. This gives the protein CASSSRQGLAYEQYF.

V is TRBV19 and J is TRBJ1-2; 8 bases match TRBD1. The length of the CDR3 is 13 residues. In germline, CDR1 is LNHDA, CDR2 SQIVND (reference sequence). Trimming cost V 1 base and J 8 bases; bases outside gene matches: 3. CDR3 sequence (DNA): TGTGCCAGTAGTATAGGGGCAGGGGGCGGCTACACCTTC. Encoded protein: CASSIGAGGGYTF.

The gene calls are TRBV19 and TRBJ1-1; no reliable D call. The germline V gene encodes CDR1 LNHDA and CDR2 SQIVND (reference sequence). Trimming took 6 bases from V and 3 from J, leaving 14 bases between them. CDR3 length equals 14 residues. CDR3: CASSIFRSDTEAFF. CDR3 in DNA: TGTGCCAGTAGCATCTTCAGGTCCGACACTGAAGCTTTCTTT.

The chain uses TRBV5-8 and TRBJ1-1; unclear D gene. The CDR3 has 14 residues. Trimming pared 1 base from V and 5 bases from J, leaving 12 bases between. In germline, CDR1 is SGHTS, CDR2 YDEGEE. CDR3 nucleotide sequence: TGTGCCAGCAGCTTGTTGAGGGTTGGGACTGAAGCTTTCTTT. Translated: CASSLLRVGTEAFF.

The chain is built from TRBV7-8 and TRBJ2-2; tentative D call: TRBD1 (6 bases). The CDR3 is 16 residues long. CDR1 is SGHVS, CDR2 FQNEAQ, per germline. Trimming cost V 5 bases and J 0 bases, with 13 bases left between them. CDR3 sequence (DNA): TGTGCCAGCAGCACCCGGACAGAAGCGAACACCGGGGAGCTGTTTTTT. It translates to CASSTRTEANTGELFF.

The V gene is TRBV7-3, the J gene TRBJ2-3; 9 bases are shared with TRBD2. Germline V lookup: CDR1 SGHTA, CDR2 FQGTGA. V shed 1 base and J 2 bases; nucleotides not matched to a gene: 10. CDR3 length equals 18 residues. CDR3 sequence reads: CASSLKVLAGSPTDTQYF. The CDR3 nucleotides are TGTGCCAGCAGCTTAAAGGTTCTAGCGGGATCCCCCACAGATACGCAGTATTTT.

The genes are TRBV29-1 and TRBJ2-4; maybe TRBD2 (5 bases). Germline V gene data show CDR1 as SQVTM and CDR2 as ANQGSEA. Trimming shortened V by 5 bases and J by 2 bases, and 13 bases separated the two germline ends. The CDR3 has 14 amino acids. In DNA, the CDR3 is TGCAGCGTTCGGGGAGTTTTGTCCAAAAACATTCAGTACTTC. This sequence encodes CSVRGVLSKNIQYF.